Reported below is one T cell receptor beta chain. Germline is not matched at one junction end, which may reflect a read error. This sample's RNA came from whole unsorted tissue. The normal lung tissue was taken more than 3 cm from the tumor edge. A modified ARM-PCR protocol with three rounds of nested PCR amplified TCRbeta. TCRdb reanalysed the multiplex PCR reads using MiXCR and keeps one entry per CDR3 protein. The sample holds 100,000 or so distinct CDR3 sequences, 65% seen once. This sample was included in a study of tumor and adjacent non-tumor tissue in lung cancer. The receptor was isolated from a man aged 25 to 45 with non-small cell lung cancer. Sample: distant non-tumor lung tissue.

The CDR3: CASSFTGTGTGVLFF. The CDR3 DNA sequence: TGTGCCAGCAGCTTTACCGGTACAGGAACCGGGGTGCTGTTTTTT. V and J are TRBV11-1 and TRBJ2-2; tentatively, D is TRBD1 or TRBD2 (5 bases each). The CDR3 covers 15 residues. Germline values: CDR1 SGHAT, CDR2 FQDESV (reference sequence).